This is a list of T cell receptor beta chains from one sample in a study of T cell changes during pregnancy in multiple sclerosis. Repertoires were generated with immunoSEQ multiplex PCR, while TCRdb's copy carries only in-frame clones and drops some. This sample has 120,000 or so clones, with approximately 94% found just once. The sequences come from peripheral blood, collected before pregnancy. These receptors were collected from a female donor with multiple sclerosis, enrolled in a pregnancy study. Each CDR3 is given with its conserved first and last residue. D genes are given only for firm matches. For some rows the clone size is stated as once, few or many, or as a class when expanded; others skip it.

size: once
J: TRBJ1-2
D: TRBD1
V: TRBV2
CDR3: CASSPGQGAYGYTF
DNA: TGTGCCAGCTCCCCGGGACAGGGGGCCTATGGCTACACCTTC

size: -
J: TRBJ1-2
D: TRBD1
V: TRBV7-3
CDR3: CASSTLGQGPNYGYTF
DNA: TGTGCCAGCAGCACTTTGGGACAGGGTCCTAACTATGGCTACACCTTC

size: -
J: TRBJ2-1
D: -
V: TRBV11-2
CDR3: CASSLSTYSYNEQFF
DNA: TGTGCCAGCAGCTTATCCACATACTCCTACAATGAGCAGTTCTTC

size: -
J: TRBJ2-3
D: TRBD2
V: TRBV7-3
CDR3: CASSLTAGNFPGLAGEVEDTQYF
DNA: TGTGCCAGCAGCTTAACGGCGGGGAACTTTCCGGGACTAGCGGGAGAGGTTGAAGATACGCAGTATTTT

size: -
J: TRBJ2-3
D: -
V: TRBV9
CDR3: CASSVLWEADTQYF
DNA: TGTGCCAGCAGCGTATTGTGGGAGGCAGATACGCAGTATTTT

size: -
J: TRBJ2-4
D: -
V: TRBV27
CDR3: CASSLGERNIQYF
DNA: TGTGCCAGCAGTTTAGGGGAGAGAAACATTCAGTACTTC

size: -
J: TRBJ2-3
D: -
V: TRBV2
CDR3: CASRVLGLSRTDTQYF
DNA: TGTGCCAGCAGGGTCCTAGGACTAAGTCGAACAGATACGCAGTATTTT

size: once
J: TRBJ2-1
D: TRBD1
V: TRBV7-2
CDR3: CASSLGYFGQGRNNEQFF
DNA: TGTGCCAGCAGCTTAGGGTATTTCGGACAGGGGAGGAACAATGAGCAGTTCTTC

size: -
J: TRBJ2-3
D: TRBD2
V: TRBV27
CDR3: CASRLWGGERRTDTQYF
DNA: TGTGCCAGCAGGTTATGGGGGGGGGAAAGACGCACAGATACGCAGTATTTT

size: -
J: TRBJ1-2
D: TRBD1
V: TRBV19
CDR3: CASTRDRMSYGYTF
DNA: TGTGCCAGTACCAGGGACAGGATGTCCTATGGCTACACCTTC

size: once
J: TRBJ1-1
D: TRBD1
V: TRBV18
CDR3: CASSPQGAGTEAFF
DNA: TGTGCCAGCTCACCACAGGGGGCGGGAACTGAAGCTTTCTTT

size: -
J: TRBJ1-1
D: TRBD1
V: TRBV7-9
CDR3: CASSSYLNRGRAEAFF
DNA: TGTGCCAGCAGCTCTTATTTAAACAGGGGGAGGGCTGAAGCTTTCTTT

size: -
J: TRBJ1-1
D: -
V: TRBV28
CDR3: CASSLSVGGTEAFF
DNA: TGTGCCAGCAGTTTATCAGTAGGAGGCACTGAAGCTTTCTTT

size: -
J: TRBJ1-5
D: -
V: TRBV18
CDR3: CASSIQGNGNQPQHF
DNA: TGTGCCAGCTCGATACAGGGAAATGGCAATCAGCCCCAGCATTTT

size: -
J: TRBJ2-3
D: TRBD2
V: TRBV6-1
CDR3: CASSDRGGSGRDTQYF
DNA: TGTGCCAGCAGTGATCGGGGGGGGAGTGGGAGAGATACGCAGTATTTT

size: few
J: TRBJ1-6
D: TRBD1
V: TRBV19
CDR3: CASGQGPSPLHF
DNA: TGTGCCAGCGGACAGGGGCCCTCACCCCTCCACTTT

size: -
J: TRBJ1-2
D: TRBD1
V: TRBV7-3
CDR3: CASSPGTGGNYGYTF
DNA: TGTGCCAGCAGCCCCGGGACAGGGGGCAACTATGGCTACACCTTC

size: -
J: TRBJ1-2
D: -
V: TRBV6-4
CDR3: CASSERVDTNYGYTF
DNA: TGTGCCAGCAGTGAACGGGTGGATACAAACTATGGCTACACCTTC

size: -
J: TRBJ1-5
D: TRBD1
V: TRBV10-3
CDR3: CAISESNDRGHQPQHF
DNA: TGTGCCATCAGTGAGTCCAACGACAGGGGGCATCAGCCCCAGCATTTT

size: once
J: TRBJ2-6
D: -
V: TRBV6-4
CDR3: CASSDSDSSGANVLTF
DNA: TGTGCCAGCAGTGACTCGGACAGCTCTGGGGCCAACGTCCTGACTTTC

size: -
J: TRBJ1-1
D: -
V: TRBV6-5
CDR3: CATRGQANTEAFF
DNA: TGTGCCACCCGGGGACAAGCGAACACTGAAGCTTTCTTT

size: -
J: TRBJ1-2
D: -
V: TRBV6-6
CDR3: CASSLGLRDGYTF
DNA: TGTGCCAGCAGTCTTGGGCTGCGGGATGGCTACACCTTC

size: -
J: TRBJ1-3
D: TRBD1
V: TRBV30
CDR3: CACLRGTGVPGNTIYF
DNA: TGTGCCTGTCTCCGGGGGACAGGGGTTCCTGGAAACACCATATATTTT

size: -
J: TRBJ1-6
D: -
V: TRBV7-9
CDR3: CASSLETGRVDSPLHF
DNA: TGTGCCAGTAGCTTAGAAACCGGCAGGGTTGATTCACCCCTCCACTTT

size: -
J: TRBJ2-3
D: -
V: TRBV7-8
CDR3: CASSLGPGAGTDTQYF
DNA: TGTGCCAGCAGCTTAGGTCCGGGAGCAGGCACAGATACGCAGTATTTT

size: once
J: TRBJ1-2
D: -
V: TRBV13
CDR3: CASSLGPGGYTF
DNA: TGTGCCAGCAGCTTAGGCCCGGGGGGCTACACCTTC

size: -
J: TRBJ2-7
D: TRBD1
V: TRBV19
CDR3: CASAGTGESYEQYF
DNA: TGTGCCAGTGCCGGGACAGGGGAGTCCTACGAGCAGTACTTC

size: -
J: TRBJ1-4
D: TRBD1
V: TRBV2
CDR3: CASSEKTGEYEKLFF
DNA: TGTGCCAGCAGTGAAAAGACAGGGGAATATGAAAAACTGTTTTTT

size: -
J: TRBJ2-1
D: TRBD2
V: TRBV30
CDR3: CAWSFLTSGIYNEQFF
DNA: TGTGCCTGGAGCTTCTTGACTAGCGGGATTTACAATGAGCAGTTCTTC